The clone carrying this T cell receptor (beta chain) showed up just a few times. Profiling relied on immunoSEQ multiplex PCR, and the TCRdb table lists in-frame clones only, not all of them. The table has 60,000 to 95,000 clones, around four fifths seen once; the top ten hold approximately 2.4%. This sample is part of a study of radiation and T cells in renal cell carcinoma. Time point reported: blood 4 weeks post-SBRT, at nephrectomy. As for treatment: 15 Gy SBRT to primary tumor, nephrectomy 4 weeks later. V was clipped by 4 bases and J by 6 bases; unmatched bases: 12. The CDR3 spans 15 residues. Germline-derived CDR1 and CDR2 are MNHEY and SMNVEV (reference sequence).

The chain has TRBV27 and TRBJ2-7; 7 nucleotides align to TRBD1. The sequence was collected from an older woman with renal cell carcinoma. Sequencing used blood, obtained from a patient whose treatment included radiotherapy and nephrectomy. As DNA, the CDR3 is TGTGCCAGCAGTTCTACCACAGGGGTTTGGCGCGAGCAGTACTTC. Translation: CASSSTTGVWREQYF.